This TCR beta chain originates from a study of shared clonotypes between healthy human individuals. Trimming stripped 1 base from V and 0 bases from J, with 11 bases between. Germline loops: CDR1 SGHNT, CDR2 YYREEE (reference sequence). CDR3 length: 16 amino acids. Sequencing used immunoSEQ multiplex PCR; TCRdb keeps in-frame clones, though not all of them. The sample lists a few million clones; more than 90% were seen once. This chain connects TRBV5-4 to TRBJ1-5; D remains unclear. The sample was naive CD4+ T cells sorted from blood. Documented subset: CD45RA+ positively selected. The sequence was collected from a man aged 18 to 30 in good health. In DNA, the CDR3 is TGTGCCAGCAGCTTGACCGGTGTGGGTAGCAATCAGCCCCAGCATTTT. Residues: CASSLTGVGSNQPQHF.